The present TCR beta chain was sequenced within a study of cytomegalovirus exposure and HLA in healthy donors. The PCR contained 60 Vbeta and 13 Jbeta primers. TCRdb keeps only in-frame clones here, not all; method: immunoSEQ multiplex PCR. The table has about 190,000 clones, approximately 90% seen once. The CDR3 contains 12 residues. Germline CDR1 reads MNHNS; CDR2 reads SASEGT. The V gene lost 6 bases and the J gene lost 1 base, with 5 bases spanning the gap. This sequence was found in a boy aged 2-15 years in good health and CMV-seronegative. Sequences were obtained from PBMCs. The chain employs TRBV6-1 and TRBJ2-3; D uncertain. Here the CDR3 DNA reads TGTGCCAGCAGCCAGGGCACAGATACGCAGTATTTT. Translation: CASSQGTDTQYF.